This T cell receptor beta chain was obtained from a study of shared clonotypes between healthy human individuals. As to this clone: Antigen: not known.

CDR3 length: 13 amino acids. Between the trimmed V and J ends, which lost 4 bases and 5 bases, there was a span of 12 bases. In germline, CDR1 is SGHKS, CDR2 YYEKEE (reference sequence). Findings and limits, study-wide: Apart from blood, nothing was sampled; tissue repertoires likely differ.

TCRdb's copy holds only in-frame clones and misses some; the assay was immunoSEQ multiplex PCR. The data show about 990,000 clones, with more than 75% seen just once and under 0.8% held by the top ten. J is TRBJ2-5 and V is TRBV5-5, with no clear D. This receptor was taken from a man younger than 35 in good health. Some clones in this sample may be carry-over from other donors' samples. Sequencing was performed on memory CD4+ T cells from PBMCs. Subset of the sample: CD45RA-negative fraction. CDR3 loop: CASSPGAGETQYF. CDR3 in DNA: TGTGCCAGCAGCCCCGGAGCCGGCGAGACCCAGTACTTC.